This entry describes one TCR beta chain. What it binds is unknown. In germline, CDR1 is SGHTA, CDR2 FQGTGA. The CDR3 consists of 15 residues. V dropped 1 base and J dropped 3 bases, with 12 bases sitting between them. The sample is drawn from a study of post-analysis software for immune sequencing data. Unique molecular identifiers featured in each of the TCR beta cDNA libraries. Each CDR3 protein is one row after TCRdb ran MiXCR on the PCR reads. Counted here are about 820,000 distinct CDR3 sequences, under 70% occurring once; the ten biggest clones make up approximately 4.2%. Study outcomes and limitations: TRBV5-6, TRBV5-1 and TRBV20-1 belonged to a set of a handful of TRBV segments that were more frequent in patients than controls. In multiple sclerosis, normalized Chao1 diversity was significantly below that of controls.

The genes are TRBV7-3 and TRBJ2-5; D ambiguous. This sequence was found in a girl aged 10-17 years with multiple sclerosis. Material: blood. CDR3 in amino acids: CASSLNLDLKETQYF. In DNA form, the CDR3 reads TGTGCCAGCAGCTTAAACCTGGATCTGAAAGAGACCCAGTACTTC.